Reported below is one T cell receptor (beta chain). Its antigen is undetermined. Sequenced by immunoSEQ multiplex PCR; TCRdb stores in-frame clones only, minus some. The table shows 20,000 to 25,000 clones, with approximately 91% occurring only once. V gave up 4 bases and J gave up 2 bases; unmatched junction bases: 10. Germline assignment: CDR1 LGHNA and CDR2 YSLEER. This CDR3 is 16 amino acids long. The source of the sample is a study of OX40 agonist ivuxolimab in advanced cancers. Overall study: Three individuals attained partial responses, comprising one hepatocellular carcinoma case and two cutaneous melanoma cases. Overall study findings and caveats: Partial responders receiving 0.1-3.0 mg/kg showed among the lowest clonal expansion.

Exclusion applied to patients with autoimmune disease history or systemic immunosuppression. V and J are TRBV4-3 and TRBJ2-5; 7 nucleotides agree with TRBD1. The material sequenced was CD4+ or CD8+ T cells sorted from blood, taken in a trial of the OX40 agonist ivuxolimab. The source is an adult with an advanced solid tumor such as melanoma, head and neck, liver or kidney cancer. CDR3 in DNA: TGCGCCAGCAGCCTCCGAGGCCCGGGACAGCAAGAGACCCAGTACTTC. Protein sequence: CASSLRGPGQQETQYF.